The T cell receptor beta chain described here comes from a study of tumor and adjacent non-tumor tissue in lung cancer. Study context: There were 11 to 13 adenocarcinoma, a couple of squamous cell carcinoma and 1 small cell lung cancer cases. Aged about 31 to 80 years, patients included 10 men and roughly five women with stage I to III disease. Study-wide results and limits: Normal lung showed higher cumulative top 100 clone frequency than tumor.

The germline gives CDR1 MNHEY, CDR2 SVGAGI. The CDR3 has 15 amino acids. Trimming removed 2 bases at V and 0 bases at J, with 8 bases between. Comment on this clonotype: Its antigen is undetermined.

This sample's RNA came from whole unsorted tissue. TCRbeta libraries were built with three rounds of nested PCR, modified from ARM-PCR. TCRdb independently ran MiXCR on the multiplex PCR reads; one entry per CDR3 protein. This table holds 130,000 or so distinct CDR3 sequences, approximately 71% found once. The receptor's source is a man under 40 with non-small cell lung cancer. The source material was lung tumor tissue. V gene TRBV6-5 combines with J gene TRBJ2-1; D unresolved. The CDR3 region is CASSYQRSSYNEQFF. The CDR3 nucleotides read TGTGCCAGCAGTTACCAGCGTAGCTCCTACAATGAGCAGTTCTTC.